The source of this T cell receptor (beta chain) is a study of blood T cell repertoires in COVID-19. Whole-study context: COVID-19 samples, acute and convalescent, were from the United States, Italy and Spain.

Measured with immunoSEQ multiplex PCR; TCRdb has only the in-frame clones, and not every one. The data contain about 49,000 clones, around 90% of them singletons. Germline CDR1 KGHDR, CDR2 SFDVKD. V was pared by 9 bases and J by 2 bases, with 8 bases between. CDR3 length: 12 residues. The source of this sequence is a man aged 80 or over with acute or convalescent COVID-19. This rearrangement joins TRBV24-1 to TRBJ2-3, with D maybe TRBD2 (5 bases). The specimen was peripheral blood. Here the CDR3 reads CATAGLTDTQYF. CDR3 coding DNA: TGTGCCACCGCGGGCCTCACAGATACGCAGTATTTT.